Each of the 21 T cell receptor beta chains below was sequenced from the same sample in a study of OX40 agonist ivuxolimab in advanced cancers. The protocol was immunoSEQ multiplex PCR, while the TCRdb copy is restricted to in-frame clones and leaves out a portion. This sample yields about 100,000 clones, of which roughly 93% are seen a single time; approximately 0.7% belongs to the top ten. Sequencing used CD4+ or CD8+ T cells sorted from blood, obtained in a trial of the OX40 agonist ivuxolimab. The receptors shown here come from an adult with an advanced solid tumor such as melanoma, head and neck, liver or kidney cancer.

The chain recombines TRBV7-2 with TRBJ2-1; 10 bases line up with TRBD2. The V gene's germline CDR1 is SGHTA and CDR2 FQGNSA. V lost 1 base and J lost 2; bases outside the gene matches: 2. The CDR3 covers 16 residues. The CDR3 nucleotides read TGTGCCAGCAGCTTAGTAGCGGGGGGAACCTACAATGAGCAGTTCTTC. It codes for CASSLVAGGTYNEQFF.

V and J are TRBV7-9 and TRBJ2-7, with a weak D call TRBD2 (5 bases). The CDR3 totals 13 residues. Germline loops: CDR1 SEHNR, CDR2 FQNEAQ (reference sequence). Trimming removed 4 bases from V and 7 bases from J, with 14 bases in between. CDR3 sequence (DNA): TGTGCCAGCAGCTACGCAGAGGAGCGGGAGCAGTACTTC. This translates into CASSYAEEREQYF. The variable domain in full, with the rest retrieved from reference TRBV7-9 and TRBJ2-7, is DTGVSQNPRHKITKRGQNVTFRCDPISEHNRLYWYRQTLGQGPEFLTYFQNEAQLEKSRLLSDRFSAERPKGSFSTLEIQRTEQGDSAMYLCASSYAEEREQYFGPGTRLTVT.

The genes are TRBV28 and TRBJ2-7; 10 bases match TRBD2. The CDR3 contains 15 residues. With 2 bases clipped from V and 2 bases from J, the junction kept 3 bases outside the gene matches. Per germline, CDR1 MDHEN and CDR2 SYDVKM. The CDR3 spells CASSLLAGVPYEQYF. In DNA form, the CDR3 reads TGTGCCAGCAGTTTACTAGCGGGAGTCCCCTACGAGCAGTACTTC.

The chain uses TRBV14 and TRBJ1-6; D ambiguous. This CDR3 spans 13 amino acids. Trimming shortened V by 1 base and J by 7 bases, and 5 bases separated the two germline ends. Germline lookup yields CDR1 SGHDN and CDR2 FVKESK. CDR3 loop: CASSQAGNSPLHF. The DNA of the CDR3 is TGTGCCAGCAGCCAAGCCGGGAATTCACCCCTCCACTTT.

This chain connects TRBV4-2 to TRBJ2-3, with TRBD2 matching over 8 bases. CDR3 length equals 15 residues. V lost 6 bases to trimming and J lost 3 bases; unmatched junction nucleotides: 8. The germline V gene encodes CDR1 LGHNA and CDR2 YNFKEQ. As DNA, the CDR3 is TGTGCCAGCAGAGGACCGGGGGGGCTGACAGATACGCAGTATTTT. As protein: CASRGPGGLTDTQYF.

The chain links TRBV18 to TRBJ1-2; no clear D gene. The length of the CDR3 is 15 residues. V was clipped by 2 bases and J by 13 bases, with 23 bases between them. CDR1 KGHSH and CDR2 LQKENI come from the germline V gene. The CDR3 nucleotides read TGTGCCAGCTCACCAGTCGGCCAGCGGACCTTGTTTATCACCTTC. Translation: CASSPVGQRTLFITF.

This chain connects TRBV28 to TRBJ1-5; D remains unclear. The germline V gene encodes CDR1 MDHEN and CDR2 SYDVKM. The germline V and J ends were trimmed by 1 base and 5 bases, with 6 bases remaining between them. The CDR3 is 13 amino acids. The CDR3 region is CASSLFSHQPQHF. In DNA form, the CDR3 reads TGTGCCAGCAGTTTATTTTCCCATCAGCCCCAGCATTTT.

Here the CDR3 reads CASTGLSQETQYF. The DNA of the CDR3 is TGTGCCAGCACGGGACTATCACAAGAGACCCAGTACTTC. The gene calls are TRBV2 and TRBJ2-5; 7 positions agree with TRBD2. The CDR3 consists of 13 residues. Germline V lookup: CDR1 SNHLY, CDR2 FYNNEI. V gave up 7 bases and J gave up 2 bases; unmatched junction bases: 4.

As regards this clone: The junction departs from germline at one end; a sequencing error may be responsible. The gene calls are TRBV19 and TRBJ1-1, with D uncertain. Per germline, CDR1 LNHDA and CDR2 SQIVND (reference sequence). The CDR3 loop spans 13 amino acids. The CDR3, as DNA: TGTGCCAGTAGTGTAGACTGGGGCACTGAAGCTTTCTTT. The encoded protein is CASSVDWGTEAFF.

The chain uses TRBV29-1 and TRBJ2-7, with 14 bases fitting TRBD2. Germline V gives CDR1 SQVTM, CDR2 ANQGSEA. The CDR3 sequence is 20 residues long. V lost 6 bases to trimming and J lost 0 bases; unmatched junction nucleotides: 19. The CDR3 spells CSVQGAAPGLAGAFSYEQYF. CDR3 nucleotide sequence: TGCAGCGTCCAAGGAGCTGCACCGGGACTAGCGGGAGCTTTCTCCTACGAGCAGTACTTC.

V and J are TRBV7-2 and TRBJ2-2; D tentatively fits TRBD1 or TRBD2 (5 bases each). The germline V gene encodes CDR1 SGHTA and CDR2 FQGNSA. Between the trimmed V and J ends, which lost 4 bases and 7 bases, there was a span of 10 bases. CDR3 length: 13 residues. The CDR3 region has the DNA TGTGCCAGCAGCTCGGGACGGGGCGGGGAGCTGTTTTTT. This codes for CASSSGRGGELFF.

The V gene is TRBV21-1, the J gene TRBJ2-5; the tabulated D call, TRBD1, remains unverified against the DNA. TRBV21-1 is assigned pseudogene status. The length of the CDR3 is 15 residues. The CDR3 DNA reads as TGTGCCAGCACCAAAGGGTATGGGCGACAAGAGACCCAGTACTTC. This sequence encodes CASTKGYGRQETQYF.

This sequence joins TRBV21-1 and TRBJ2-7; TRBD2 was called by the table and not checked on the DNA. TRBV21-1 is a documented pseudogene. CDR3 length equals 17 residues. The CDR3 sequence: CASSKCLAGGAKHEQYF. CDR3 sequence (DNA): TGTGCCAGCAGCAAATGTCTAGCGGGAGGGGCGAAACACGAGCAGTACTTC.

The rearrangement uses TRBV7-2 and TRBJ2-1, with TRBD2 identical over 10 bases. The CDR3 has 15 amino acids. Unmatched junction bases numbered 9, after V lost 5 bases and J lost 8 bases. Germline loops: CDR1 SGHTA, CDR2 FQGNSA. CDR3 sequence: CASSGLAGVADEQFF. In DNA form, the CDR3 reads TGTGCCAGCAGCGGTCTAGCGGGGGTAGCGGATGAGCAGTTCTTC.

The rearrangement links TRBV6-1 to TRBJ1-1; weak D call: TRBD1 (5 bases). CDR1 is MNHNS, CDR2 SASEGT, per germline. The V end lost 3 bases, the J end lost 0 bases, and 8 bases lay between the germline ends. The CDR3 loop spans 14 amino acids. The DNA for the CDR3 is TGTGCCAGCAGTGACAGGGAATTGAACACTGAAGCTTTCTTT. Translating gives CASSDRELNTEAFF.

The chain couples TRBV5-1 to TRBJ2-5; 7 bases align to TRBD2. The CDR3 covers 13 residues. V was clipped by 7 bases and J by 5 bases; unmatched bases: 8. Germline V gives CDR1 SGHRS, CDR2 YFSETQ. CDR3: CASHERGRETQYF. The CDR3 region has the DNA TGCGCCAGCCACGAGCGGGGTCGGGAGACCCAGTACTTC.

V is TRBV27 and J is TRBJ2-5; TRBD1 matches 9 bases. V lost 5 bases, J lost 2 bases, and 6 bases stayed unmatched. CDR1 is MNHEY, CDR2 SMNVEV, per germline (reference sequence). The CDR3 totals 15 residues. The CDR3 region is CASSPRTGDQETQYF. CDR3 nucleotide sequence: TGTGCCAGCAGTCCCCGGACAGGGGATCAAGAGACCCAGTACTTC.

The chain employs TRBV7-2 and TRBJ2-1; D is unresolved. V dropped 1 base and J dropped 6 bases, with 4 bases sitting between them. Germline CDR1 SGHTA, CDR2 FQGNSA. The length of the CDR3 is 12 residues. The CDR3 region is CASSLVGNEQFF. For the CDR3, the DNA is TGTGCCAGCAGCTTAGTAGGCAATGAGCAGTTCTTC. The variable domain in full, completed from reference TRBV7-2 and TRBJ2-1, reads GAGVSQSPSNKVTEKGKDVELRCDPISGHTALYWYRQSLGQGLEFLIYFQGNSAPDKSGLPSDRFSAERTGGSVSTLTIQRTQQEDSAVYLCASSLVGNEQFFGPGTRLTVL.

The chain recombines TRBV30 with TRBJ1-5, with 7 bases fitting TRBD1. Germline loops: CDR1 GTSNPN, CDR2 SVGIG (reference sequence). Trimming cost V 6 bases and J 2 bases; bases outside gene matches: 7. The CDR3 is 14 amino acids. For the CDR3, the DNA is TGTGCCTGCTCTCAGGGGGAGGGCAATCAGCCCCAGCATTTT. Encoded protein: CACSQGEGNQPQHF.

The chain employs TRBV7-6 and TRBJ1-1; D not certain. The germline gives CDR1 SGHVS, CDR2 FNYEAQ. CDR3 size: 16 residues. V lost 4 bases to trimming and J lost 1 base, with 16 bases between them. The CDR3 bases are TGTGCCAGCAGCTCCCTAGGGTCGGGATCGAACACTGAAGCTTTCTTT. Translation gives CASSSLGSGSNTEAFF.

The chain uses TRBV21-1 and TRBJ2-7; the D call of TRBD2 is as the table states it, not checked on the DNA. TRBV21-1 is classified as a pseudogene. This CDR3 spans 17 amino acids. CDR3 residues: CASSKALWSGRTYEQYF. The CDR3 bases are TGTGCCAGCAGCAAAGCGCTTTGGAGCGGGAGAACCTACGAGCAGTACTTC.